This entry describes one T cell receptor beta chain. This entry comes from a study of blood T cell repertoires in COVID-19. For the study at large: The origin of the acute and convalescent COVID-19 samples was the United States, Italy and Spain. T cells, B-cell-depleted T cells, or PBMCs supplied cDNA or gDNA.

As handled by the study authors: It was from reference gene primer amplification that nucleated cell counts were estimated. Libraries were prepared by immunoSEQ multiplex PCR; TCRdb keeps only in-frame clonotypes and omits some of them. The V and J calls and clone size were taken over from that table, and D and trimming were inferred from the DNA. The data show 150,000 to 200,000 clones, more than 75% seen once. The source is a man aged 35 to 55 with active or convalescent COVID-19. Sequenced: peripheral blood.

The CDR3 loop is CASRAPSGRYYNEQFF. The CDR3 nucleotides read TGTGCCAGCAGAGCCCCTAGCGGGAGGTATTACAATGAGCAGTTCTTC. This chain uses TRBV28 with TRBJ2-1; TRBD2 matches at 11 bases. V shed 6 bases, J shed 4 bases, and the junction held 8 bases outside the gene matches. The CDR3 is 16 residues long. Germline V lookup: CDR1 MDHEN, CDR2 SYDVKM.